Listed below are T cell receptor beta chains from one sample, sequenced in a study of post-analysis software for immune sequencing data. TCRdb reprocessed the PCR reads via MiXCR and lists one record per CDR3 protein. Among about 210,000 distinct CDR3 sequences listed, approximately 29% were seen once. The sequencing input was blood. All receptors come from a girl under 18 with multiple sclerosis. Both conserved end residues are part of each CDR3. D genes are given only for firm matches. The size entry is marked missing in some rows and otherwise reads once, few, many or a size class.

d_call j_call cdr3_length clone_size v_call cdr3_aa cdr3_nt
NA TRBJ2-3 11 NA TRBV11-2 CASRTTGTQYF TGTGCCAGCAGGACCACAGGTACGCAGTATTTT
TRBD2 TRBJ2-1 18 few TRBV5-1 CASSLTSGGVSSYNEQFF TGCGCCAGCAGCTTGACTAGCGGGGGGGTTAGCTCCTACAATGAGCAGTTCTTC
NA TRBJ1-5 13 many TRBV3-1 CASSPDRNQPQHF TGTGCCAGCAGCCCGGACCGGAATCAGCCCCAGCATTTT
NA TRBJ2-7 13 NA TRBV20-1 CSAVSGTDYEQYF TGCAGTGCTGTCTCCGGGACGGATTACGAGCAGTACTTC
TRBD1 TRBJ2-7 15 many TRBV20-1 CSARGTGTVFGEQYF TGCAGTGCTAGAGGAACCGGGACAGTGTTTGGCGAGCAGTACTTC
TRBD1 TRBJ1-2 13 NA TRBV3-1 CASSHGQGRGYTF TGTGCCAGCAGCCACGGACAGGGACGGGGCTACACCTTC
NA TRBJ1-2 15 many TRBV3-1 CASSQVRGRGYGYTF TGTGCCAGCAGCCAAGTGAGGGGCCGCGGCTATGGCTACACCTTC
TRBD1 TRBJ1-2 16 NA TRBV3-1 CASSPYTSGQGNGYTF TGTGCCAGCAGCCCTTACACGTCGGGACAGGGTAATGGCTACACCTTC
NA TRBJ2-1 13 NA TRBV18 CASSPGQYNEQFF TGTGCCAGCTCACCGGGGCAGTACAATGAGCAGTTCTTC
TRBD2 TRBJ2-1 15 NA TRBV7-9 CASSGGGAGYNERFF TGTGCCAGCAGCGGCGGGGGGGCAGGCTACAATGAGAGGTTCTTC
NA TRBJ2-2 14 few TRBV27 CASSWAGKAGELFF TGTGCCAGCAGTTGGGCAGGGAAGGCCGGGGAGCTGTTTTTT
NA TRBJ2-7 13 few TRBV29-1 CSVTDSVTYEQYF TGCAGCGTCACGGACAGTGTGACCTACGAGCAGTACTTC
NA TRBJ2-5 16 many TRBV29-1 CSANPPQGAGGRTQYF TGCAGCGCTAACCCTCCCCAAGGGGCGGGTGGGCGGACCCAGTACTTC
NA TRBJ2-5 13 many TRBV27 CASSPPARETQYF TGTGCCAGCAGTCCCCCGGCGCGTGAGACCCAGTACTTC
NA TRBJ2-7 12 many TRBV29-1 CSVELGGYEQYF TGCAGCGTTGAATTAGGCGGTTACGAGCAGTACTTC
NA TRBJ2-3 14 many TRBV9 CASSVEGIADTQYF TGTGCCAGCAGCGTAGAGGGAATCGCAGATACGCAGTATTTT
NA TRBJ2-7 13 NA TRBV20-1 CSAPQGGSYEQYF TGCAGTGCTCCCCAAGGAGGGAGCTACGAGCAGTACTTC
TRBD2 TRBJ2-5 15 many TRBV5-1 CASSSSLADQETQYF TGCGCCAGCAGCTCGTCTCTAGCGGATCAAGAGACCCAGTACTTC
NA TRBJ1-6 17 NA TRBV27 CASSPSLTGGPNSPLHF TGTGCCAGCAGCCCAAGTCTAACTGGGGGCCCGAATTCACCCCTCCACTTT
TRBD1 TRBJ1-5 13 NA TRBV28 CASSPGTGRTQHF TGTGCCAGCAGCCCCGGGACAGGGCGGACCCAGCATTTT
TRBD1 TRBJ2-5 14 few TRBV3-1 CASSHGQGRETQYF TGTGCCAGCAGCCATGGACAGGGGCGAGAGACCCAGTACTTC
NA TRBJ1-3 16 NA TRBV6-6 CASNPRALLSGNTIYF TGTGCCAGCAACCCAAGGGCCCTTCTCTCTGGAAACACCATATATTTT
TRBD1 TRBJ2-5 16 few TRBV6-5 CASSYSGTGRQETQYF TGTGCCAGCAGTTACTCGGGGACAGGGAGGCAAGAGACCCAGTACTTC
TRBD2 TRBJ2-5 14 medium-sized TRBV3-1 CASSQGLEQETQYF TGTGCCAGCAGCCAGGGACTAGAACAAGAGACCCAGTACTTC
NA TRBJ2-4 13 NA TRBV30 CAWSVGAANIQYF TGTGCCTGGAGTGTAGGGGCGGCAAACATTCAGTACTTC
TRBD2 TRBJ2-7 18 many TRBV15 CATSRGLLGLAGLAEQYF TGTGCCACCAGCAGGGGACTTCTGGGACTAGCGGGATTGGCCGAGCAGTACTTC
NA TRBJ2-7 16 NA TRBV5-5 CASSLASGLGLYEQYF TGTGCCAGCAGCTTGGCCAGCGGGTTGGGCCTTTACGAGCAGTACTTC
NA TRBJ2-1 18 many TRBV7-9 CASTSPKGYASSYNEQFF TGTGCCAGCACATCTCCGAAGGGGTATGCTAGCTCCTACAATGAGCAGTTCTTC
NA TRBJ2-5 14 few TRBV7-9 CASGPRRYQETQYF TGTGCCAGCGGCCCCCGACGGTACCAAGAGACCCAGTACTTC
NA TRBJ2-7 13 many TRBV5-6 CASSLYSTYEQYF TGTGCCAGCAGCTTGTACAGTACCTACGAGCAGTACTTC
NA TRBJ2-5 12 NA TRBV27 CASSKRLGEQYF TGTGCCAGCAGCAAACGACTAGGTGAGCAGTACTTC
NA TRBJ1-1 14 NA TRBV20-1 CSASGDTQNTEAFF TGCAGTGCGTCGGGAGATACTCAGAACACTGAAGCTTTCTTT
TRBD2 TRBJ2-1 16 NA TRBV5-1 CTSSRQTSGTYNEQFF TGCACCAGCAGTCGTCAGACTAGCGGGACCTACAATGAGCAGTTCTTC
NA TRBJ2-6 14 many TRBV20-1 CSAIGPPGANVLTF TGCAGTGCTATCGGTCCCCCTGGGGCCAACGTCCTGACTTTC
NA TRBJ1-2 13 NA TRBV25-1 CASSLATNYGYTF TGTGCCAGCAGTTTAGCTACTAACTATGGCTACACCTTC
NA TRBJ2-4 16 many TRBV7-3 CASSSGKLLAKNIQYF TGTGCCAGCAGCTCCGGCAAGTTACTAGCCAAAAACATTCAGTACTTC
NA TRBJ2-2 17 NA TRBV28 CASSSNLWPGDTGELFF TGTGCCAGCAGTTCCAACTTGTGGCCAGGGGACACCGGGGAGCTGTTTTTT
NA TRBJ1-1 17 NA TRBV21-1 CASSKECGTGDVPEAFF TGTGCCAGCAGCAAAGAGTGTGGGACAGGGGATGTACCGGAAGCTTTCTTT
NA TRBJ2-5 17 few TRBV18 CASSPPNGALAEETQYF TGTGCCAGCTCACCACCTAATGGGGCCCTCGCTGAGGAGACCCAGTACTTC
TRBD2 TRBJ2-1 16 NA TRBV12-3/TRBV12-4 CASRGGDSGRGYEQFF TGTGCCAGCAGGGGGGGTGATAGCGGGAGAGGGTATGAGCAGTTCTTC
TRBD1 TRBJ2-7 13 NA TRBV13 CASSARDSYEQYF TGTGCCAGCAGCGCGAGGGACAGCTACGAGCAGTACTTC
NA TRBJ2-7 12 many TRBV7-9 CASSPGWGEQYF TGTGCCAGCAGCCCGGGGTGGGGTGAGCAGTACTTC
NA TRBJ2-4 11 many TRBV15 CATSRDFVRYF TGTGCCACCAGCAGAGATTTCGTGCGGTACTTC
TRBD1 TRBJ2-1 18 many TRBV29-1 CSVDLIVPGTGSRYEQFF TGCAGCGTTGATCTTATTGTGCCGGGGACAGGGTCGCGATATGAGCAGTTCTTC
TRBD1 TRBJ1-6 17 NA TRBV28 CASSLLGTGAYNSPLHF TGTGCCAGCAGTTTATTAGGGACAGGGGCTTATAATTCACCCCTCCACTTT
TRBD1 TRBJ1-1 16 once TRBV5-1 CASSLAPTGADTEAFF TGCGCCAGCAGCTTGGCTCCGACAGGGGCGGACACTGAAGCTTTCTTT
TRBD2 TRBJ2-1 15 many TRBV4-2 CAAGSELAGINEQFF TGTGCCGCCGGTTCTGAATTAGCGGGGATCAATGAGCAGTTCTTC
TRBD2 TRBJ2-1 16 many TRBV28 CASSPILAGGNNEQFF TGTGCCAGCAGTCCCATCTTAGCGGGAGGGAACAATGAGCAGTTCTTC
TRBD1 TRBJ2-3 15 NA TRBV6-6 CASKGTGVNTDTQYF TGTGCCAGTAAGGGGACAGGGGTGAACACAGATACGCAGTATTTT
NA TRBJ2-3 13 many TRBV27 CASTYLGADTQYF TGTGCCAGCACCTACTTAGGGGCAGATACGCAGTATTTT
NA TRBJ1-1 14 NA TRBV2 CASRRQALNTEAFF TGTGCCAGCAGACGACAGGCCCTGAACACTGAAGCTTTCTTT
TRBD1 TRBJ1-2 12 NA TRBV20-1 CSARGQGDGYTF TGCAGTGCTAGAGGACAGGGTGATGGCTACACCTTC
TRBD2 TRBJ2-7 16 many TRBV5-1 CASSLALGLASYEQYF TGCGCCAGCAGCTTGGCCTTAGGACTAGCTTCCTACGAGCAGTACTTC
NA TRBJ2-7 15 few TRBV5-1 CASSHGISADYEQYF TGCGCCAGCAGCCACGGGATTAGCGCCGACTACGAGCAGTACTTC
NA TRBJ1-1 13 NA TRBV14 CASSPAVRAEAFF TGTGCCAGCAGCCCAGCGGTCAGGGCGGAAGCTTTCTTT
TRBD2 TRBJ2-5 16 many TRBV27 CASSPRVSGTQETQYF TGTGCCAGCAGCCCAAGGGTTAGCGGGACCCAAGAGACCCAGTACTTC
NA TRBJ2-3 14 many TRBV29-1 CSAEYRVGTDTQYF TGCAGCGCCGAGTACAGGGTGGGCACAGATACGCAGTATTTT